Each of the 16 T cell receptor beta chains below was sequenced from the same sample in a study of blood T cells in healthy people across ages. The second PCR ran about 6 to 12 cycles with a sample-barcoded 5' primer and J-beta primers. Each CDR3 protein is one row after TCRdb ran MiXCR on the 5' RACE reads. The sample contains 800,000 or so distinct CDR3 sequences, approximately 25% of which appear only once. This sample was also put to use in a study of T cells of mothers and their children.

Material: blood. These receptors were collected from a boy aged 10-17 years in good health.

The CDR3 DNA reads TGCAGCGTAAAGAAACAGACTAGCGGAAACACCGGGGAGCTGTTTTTT. Translating it yields CSVKKQTSGNTGELFF. The rearrangement joins TRBV29-1 to TRBJ2-2; 9 positions agree with TRBD2. The trim removed 6 bases at V and 2 bases at J, leaving 10 bases unmatched. Germline CDR1 SQVTM, CDR2 ANQGSEA. The CDR3 totals 16 residues.

The chain is built from TRBV9 and TRBJ2-5; TRBD2 matches 10 bases. CDR3 length: 17 amino acids. Germline lookup yields CDR1 SGDLS and CDR2 YYNGEE. V shed 0 bases, J shed 5 bases, and the junction held 10 bases outside the gene matches. The CDR3 is CASSVGLAGALRETQYF. Here the CDR3 DNA reads TGTGCCAGCAGCGTAGGGCTAGCGGGGGCCCTGAGGGAGACCCAGTACTTC.

This clonotype turned up a few times. This chain links TRBV6-2 or TRBV6-3 with TRBJ2-7; a possible D gene is TRBD1 (5 bases). This CDR3 contains 14 residues. Germline lookup yields CDR1 MNHEY and CDR2 SVGEGT. Trimming pared 2 bases from V and 4 bases from J, leaving 12 bases between. In DNA, the CDR3 is TGTGCCAGCAGTTACGGCAGGGTAGGTTACGAGCAGTACTTC. Protein sequence: CASSYGRVGYEQYF.

Concerning this clonotype: One end of the junction fails to match germline, which may point to a read error. The V and J genes are TRBV20-1 and TRBJ2-1, with D perhaps TRBD1 (7 bases). The CDR3 contains 15 residues. From germline, CDR1 is DFQATT and CDR2 SNEGSKA (reference sequence). In DNA form, the CDR3 reads TGCAGTGCCCCCCTCGGGGCAGGGGGAGGCAATGACCAGTTCTTC. Encoded protein: CSAPLGAGGGNDQFF.

This clonotype has more than one count but fewer than ten. The rearrangement uses TRBV6-5 and TRBJ2-7; D remains ambiguous. The germline CDR1 and CDR2 sequences are MNHEY and SVGAGI. With 5 bases removed from V and 7 bases from J, the gap between germline ends came to 18 bases. CDR3 length: 14 amino acids. The CDR3 is CASSPVEGSGEQYF. The CDR3 bases are TGTGCCAGCAGTCCGGTCGAAGGCTCGGGTGAGCAGTACTTC.

The rearrangement uses TRBV28 and TRBJ2-7, with TRBD1 identical over 7 bases. CDR3 length: 16 residues. Germline V lookup: CDR1 MDHEN, CDR2 SYDVKM. J lost 1 base, V lost 7 bases, and 13 bases had no gene match. The CDR3 spells CASNEQGQWWSYEQYF. CDR3 DNA sequence: TGTGCCAGCAACGAACAGGGACAGTGGTGGTCCTACGAGCAGTACTTC.

A few counts support this clonotype. The V and J genes are TRBV20-1 and TRBJ2-7; 10 nucleotides agree with TRBD1. With V trimmed by 6 bases and J by 4 bases, 12 bases remained unmatched. The CDR3 sequence is 15 residues long. Germline V lookup: CDR1 DFQATT, CDR2 SNEGSKA (reference sequence). For the CDR3, the DNA is TGCAGTGCCACACCGGGACAGGGGATCTCGTACGAGCAGTACTTC. This translates into CSATPGQGISYEQYF.

This rearrangement joins TRBV6-5 to TRBJ1-5, with D possibly TRBD1 on 6 matching bases. The V and J ends lost 5 bases and 3 bases respectively, with 11 bases between them. The germline gives CDR1 MNHEY, CDR2 SVGAGI. CDR3 length: 14 residues. CDR3: CASSAGQNNQPQHF. The CDR3 DNA is TGTGCCAGCAGTGCTGGACAGAACAATCAGCCCCAGCATTTT.

This chain joins TRBV28 and TRBJ1-4; D unresolved. This CDR3 has 16 residues. V was cut by 2 bases and J by 2 bases, with 12 bases left in between. CDR1 is MDHEN, CDR2 SYDVKM, per germline. Here the CDR3 DNA reads TGTGCCAGCAGTTTAGGTCGGATAGAGACTAATGAAAAACTGTTTTTT. Protein product: CASSLGRIETNEKLFF.

In its sample, this clonotype was seen a few times. V is TRBV5-6 and J is TRBJ2-7; 8 positions agree with TRBD1. The ends lost 5 bases at V and 3 bases at J; junction bases unmatched: 10. CDR1 SGHDT and CDR2 YYEEEE come from the germline V gene. The CDR3 runs to 15 residues. CDR3 sequence reads: CASRYAPTGDYEQYF. As DNA, the CDR3 is TGTGCCAGCAGGTATGCCCCGACAGGGGACTACGAGCAGTACTTC.

The CDR3 bases are TGTGCCAGCAGTTACGAGAGCACCGGGGAGCTGTTTTTT. This translates into CASSYESTGELFF. V is TRBV6-5 and J is TRBJ2-2; D is unclear. CDR3 size: 13 residues. The ends were cut back, 2 bases at V and 4 bases at J, with 5 bases in the middle. Germline lookup yields CDR1 MNHEY and CDR2 SVGAGI.

This clonotype has more than one count but fewer than ten. The rearrangement uses TRBV9 and TRBJ2-7, with 7 bases matching TRBD1. This CDR3 contains 15 residues. Trimming took 0 bases from V and 1 from J; bases not matched to a gene: 4. Germline V gives CDR1 SGDLS, CDR2 YYNGEE. CDR3 protein: CASSVATGQSYEQYF. The CDR3 nucleotides read TGTGCCAGCAGCGTAGCTACGGGACAGTCCTACGAGCAGTACTTC.

The chain uses TRBV7-9 and TRBJ2-3, with TRBD1 matching over 8 bases. In germline, CDR1 is SEHNR, CDR2 FQNEAQ (reference sequence). V shed 1 base, J shed 2 bases, and the junction held 8 bases outside the gene matches. The length of the CDR3 is 17 residues. DNA of the CDR3: TGTGCCAGCAGCTTAGGGGAGACAGGGGAGTCCACAGATACGCAGTATTTT. This encodes CASSLGETGESTDTQYF.

This clonotype was observed a handful of times. This sequence joins TRBV7-2 and TRBJ1-2; D is possibly TRBD1 (5 bases). This CDR3 has 15 amino acids. CDR1 is SGHTA and CDR2 is FQGNSA in the germline V gene. Trimming removed 0 bases from V and 4 bases from J, with 12 bases in between. This CDR3 reads CASSLAQGYGYGYTF. CDR3 in DNA: TGTGCCAGCAGCTTAGCGCAGGGATATGGCTATGGCTACACCTTC.

This clonotype was seen a few times. The J gene is TRBJ1-2, the V gene TRBV28, with D tentatively TRBD1 (6 bases). Germline CDR1 is MDHEN and CDR2 is SYDVKM. The CDR3 totals 13 residues. Trimming removed 6 bases at V and 4 bases at J, with 12 bases between. The CDR3 region is CASSFRGAYGYTF. CDR3 nucleotides: TGTGCCAGCAGCTTCAGGGGAGCCTATGGCTACACCTTC.

This clonotype was observed a handful of times. V gene TRBV7-9 combines with J gene TRBJ2-5; tentative D call: TRBD1 (6 bases). Germline V gene lookup returns CDR1 SEHNR and CDR2 FQNEAQ (reference sequence). The CDR3 covers 14 residues. V was cut by 1 base and J by 5 bases, with 11 bases left in between. DNA of the CDR3: TGTGCCAGCAGCTTAGAGTCAGGGGACGAGACCCAGTACTTC. Protein: CASSLESGDETQYF.